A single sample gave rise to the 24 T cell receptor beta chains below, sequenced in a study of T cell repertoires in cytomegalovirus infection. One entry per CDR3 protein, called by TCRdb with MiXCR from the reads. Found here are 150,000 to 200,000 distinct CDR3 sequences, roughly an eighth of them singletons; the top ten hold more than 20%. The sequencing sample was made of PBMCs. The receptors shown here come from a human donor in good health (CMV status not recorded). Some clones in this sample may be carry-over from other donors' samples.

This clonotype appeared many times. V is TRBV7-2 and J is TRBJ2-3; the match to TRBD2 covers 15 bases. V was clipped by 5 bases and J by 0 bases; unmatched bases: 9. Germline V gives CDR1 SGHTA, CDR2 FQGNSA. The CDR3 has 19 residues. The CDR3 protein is CASSLGTSGRWTSTDTQYF. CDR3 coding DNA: TGTGCCAGCAGCCTCGGGACTAGCGGGAGGTGGACTAGCACAGATACGCAGTATTTT.

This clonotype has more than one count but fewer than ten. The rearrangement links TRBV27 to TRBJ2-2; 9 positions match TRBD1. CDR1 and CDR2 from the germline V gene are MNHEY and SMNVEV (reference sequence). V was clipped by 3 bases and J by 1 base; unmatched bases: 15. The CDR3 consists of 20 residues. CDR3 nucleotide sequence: TGTGCCAGCAGTTTTTTCCGAGGACAGGGGAAGCAATTGAACACCGGGGAGCTGTTTTTT. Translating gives CASSFFRGQGKQLNTGELFF.

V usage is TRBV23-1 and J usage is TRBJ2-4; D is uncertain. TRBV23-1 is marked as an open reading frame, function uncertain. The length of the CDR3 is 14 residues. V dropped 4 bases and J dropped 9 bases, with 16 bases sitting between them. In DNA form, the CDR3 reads TGCGCCAGCAGTCCCCAGAGTCAGCTATGCATTCAGTACTTC. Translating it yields CASSPQSQLCIQYF.

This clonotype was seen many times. The CDR3 DNA follows: TGTGCCAGCAGCTATCCCACAGGGGCTGGGAATGAGCAGTTCTTC. It codes for CASSYPTGAGNEQFF. J is TRBJ2-1 and V is TRBV7-2; 7 bases are a match to TRBD1. The CDR3 contains 15 residues. Germline lookup yields CDR1 SGHTA and CDR2 FQGNSA. The V and J ends lost 4 bases and 7 bases, in that order; junction bases with no gene match: 10. The full variable domain, rest sourced from reference TRBV7-2 and TRBJ2-1, is GAGVSQSPSNKVTEKGKDVELRCDPISGHTALYWYRQSLGQGLEFLIYFQGNSAPDKSGLPSDRFSAERTGGSVSTLTIQRTQQEDSAVYLCASSYPTGAGNEQFFGPGTRLTVL.

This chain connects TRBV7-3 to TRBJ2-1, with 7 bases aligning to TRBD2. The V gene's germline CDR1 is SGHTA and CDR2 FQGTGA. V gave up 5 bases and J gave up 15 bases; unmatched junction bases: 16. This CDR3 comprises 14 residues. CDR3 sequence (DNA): TGTGCCAGCAGCCCCCTGACGACTAGCCGGAGCTGGTTCTTC. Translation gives CASSPLTTSRSWFF.

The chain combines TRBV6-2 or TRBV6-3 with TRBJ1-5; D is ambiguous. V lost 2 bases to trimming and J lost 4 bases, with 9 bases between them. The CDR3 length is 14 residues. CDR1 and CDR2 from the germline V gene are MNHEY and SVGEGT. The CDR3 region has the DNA TGTGCCAGCAGTTACCCCGGGCAGAATCAGCCCCAGCATTTT. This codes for CASSYPGQNQPQHF.

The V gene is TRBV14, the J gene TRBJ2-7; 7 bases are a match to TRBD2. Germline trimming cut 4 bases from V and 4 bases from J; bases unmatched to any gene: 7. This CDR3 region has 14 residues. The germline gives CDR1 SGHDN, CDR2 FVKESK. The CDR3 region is CASSPWGGLYEQYF. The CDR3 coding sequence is TGTGCCAGCAGCCCTTGGGGAGGGTTGTACGAGCAGTACTTC.

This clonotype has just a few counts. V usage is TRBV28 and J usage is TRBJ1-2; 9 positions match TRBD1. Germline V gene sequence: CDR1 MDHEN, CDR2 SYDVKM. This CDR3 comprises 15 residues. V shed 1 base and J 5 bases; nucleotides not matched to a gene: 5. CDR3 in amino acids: CASSLYQDRGYGYTF. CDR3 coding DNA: TGTGCCAGCAGTTTATATCAGGACAGGGGATATGGCTACACCTTC.

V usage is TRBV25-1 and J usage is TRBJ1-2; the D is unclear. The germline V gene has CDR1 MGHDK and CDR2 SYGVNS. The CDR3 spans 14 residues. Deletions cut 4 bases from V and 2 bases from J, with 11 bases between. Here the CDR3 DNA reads TGTGCCAGCAGTGTGGGGTGGGCCAACTATGGCTACACCTTC. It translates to CASSVGWANYGYTF.

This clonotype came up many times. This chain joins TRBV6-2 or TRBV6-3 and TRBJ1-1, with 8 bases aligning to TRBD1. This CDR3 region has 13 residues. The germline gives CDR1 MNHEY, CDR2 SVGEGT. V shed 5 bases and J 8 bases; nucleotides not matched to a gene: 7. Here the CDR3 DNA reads TGTGCCAGCAGTCCTTCAGGGGGCAAGGAAGCTTTCTTT. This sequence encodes CASSPSGGKEAFF.

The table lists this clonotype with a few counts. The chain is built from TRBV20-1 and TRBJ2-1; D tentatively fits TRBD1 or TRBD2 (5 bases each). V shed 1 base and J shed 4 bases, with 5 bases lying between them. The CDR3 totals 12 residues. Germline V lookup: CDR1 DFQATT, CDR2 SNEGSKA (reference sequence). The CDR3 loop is CSARGGYNEQFF. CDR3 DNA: TGCAGTGCTAGAGGGGGGTACAATGAGCAGTTCTTC.

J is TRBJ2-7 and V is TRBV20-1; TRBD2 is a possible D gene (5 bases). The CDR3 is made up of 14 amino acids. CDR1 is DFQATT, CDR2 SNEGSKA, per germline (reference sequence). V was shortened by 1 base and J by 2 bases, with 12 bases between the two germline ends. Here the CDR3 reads CSARGGSKAYEQYF. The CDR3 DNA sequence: TGCAGTGCTAGAGGAGGGTCTAAGGCCTACGAGCAGTACTTC.

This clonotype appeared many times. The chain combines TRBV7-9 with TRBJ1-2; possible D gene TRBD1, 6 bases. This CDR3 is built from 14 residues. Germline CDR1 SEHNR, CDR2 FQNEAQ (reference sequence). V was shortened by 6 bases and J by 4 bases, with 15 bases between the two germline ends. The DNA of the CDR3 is TGTGCCAGCAGGTCGGAGGACAGAGGCTATGGCTACACCTTC. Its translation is CASRSEDRGYGYTF.

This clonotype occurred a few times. CDR3: CASSLFSRTLAEAFF. CDR3 DNA sequence: TGTGCCAGCAGTTTATTTTCCCGCACATTGGCTGAAGCTTTCTTT. The rearrangement uses TRBV28 and TRBJ1-1; no clear D. V was cut by 1 base and J by 6 bases, with 15 bases left in between. CDR3 size: 15 residues. Germline V gene sequence: CDR1 MDHEN, CDR2 SYDVKM.

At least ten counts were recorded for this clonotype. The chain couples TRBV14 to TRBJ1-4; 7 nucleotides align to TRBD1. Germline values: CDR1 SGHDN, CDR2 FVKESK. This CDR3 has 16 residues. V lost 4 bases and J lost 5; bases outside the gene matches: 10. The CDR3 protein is CASSPLSGTANEKLFF. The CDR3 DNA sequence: TGTGCCAGCAGCCCACTCAGCGGGACAGCAAATGAAAAACTGTTTTTT. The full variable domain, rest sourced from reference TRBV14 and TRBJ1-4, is EAGVTQFPSHSVIEKGQTVTLRCDPISGHDNLYWYRRVMGKEIKFLLHFVKESKQDESGMPNNRFLAERTGGTYSTLKVQPAELEDSGVYFCASSPLSGTANEKLFFGSGTQLSVL.

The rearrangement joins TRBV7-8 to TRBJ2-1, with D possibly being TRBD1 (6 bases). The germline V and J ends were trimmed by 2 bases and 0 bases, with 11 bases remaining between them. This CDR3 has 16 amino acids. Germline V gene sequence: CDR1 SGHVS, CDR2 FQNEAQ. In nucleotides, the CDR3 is TGTGCCAGCAGCTTAATGACAGGTTTCTCCTACAATGAGCAGTTCTTC. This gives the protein CASSLMTGFSYNEQFF.

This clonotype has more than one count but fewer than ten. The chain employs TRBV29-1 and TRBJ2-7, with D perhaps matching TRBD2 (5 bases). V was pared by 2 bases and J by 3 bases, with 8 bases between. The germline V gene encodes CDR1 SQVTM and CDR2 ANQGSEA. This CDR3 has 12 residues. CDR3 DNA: TGCAGCGTTGAACTAGCAGACTACGAGCAGTACTTC. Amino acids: CSVELADYEQYF.

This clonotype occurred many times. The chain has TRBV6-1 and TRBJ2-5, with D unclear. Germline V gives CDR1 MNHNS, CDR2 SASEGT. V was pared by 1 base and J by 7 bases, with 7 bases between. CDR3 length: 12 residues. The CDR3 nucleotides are TGTGCCAGCAGTGAAGGAGGAAGGACCCAGTACTTC. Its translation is CASSEGGRTQYF.

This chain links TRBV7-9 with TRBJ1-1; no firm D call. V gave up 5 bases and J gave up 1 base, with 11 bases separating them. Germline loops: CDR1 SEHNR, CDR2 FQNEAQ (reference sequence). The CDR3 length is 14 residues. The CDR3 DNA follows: TGTGCCAGCAGCCCCCGTTCGGAGAACACTGAAGCTTTCTTT. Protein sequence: CASSPRSENTEAFF.

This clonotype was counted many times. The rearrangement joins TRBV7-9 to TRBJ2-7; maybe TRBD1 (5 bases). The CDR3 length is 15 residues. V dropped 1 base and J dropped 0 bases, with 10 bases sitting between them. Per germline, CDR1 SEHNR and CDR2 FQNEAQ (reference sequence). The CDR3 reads CASSLETANSYEQYF. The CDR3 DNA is TGTGCCAGCAGCTTAGAGACAGCAAACTCCTACGAGCAGTACTTC.

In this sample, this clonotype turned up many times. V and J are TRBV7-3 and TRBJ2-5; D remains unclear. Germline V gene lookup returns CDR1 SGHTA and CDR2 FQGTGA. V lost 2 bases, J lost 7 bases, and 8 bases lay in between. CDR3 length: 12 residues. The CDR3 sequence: CASSLSGGTQYF. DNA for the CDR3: TGTGCCAGCAGCTTATCCGGTGGGACCCAGTACTTC.

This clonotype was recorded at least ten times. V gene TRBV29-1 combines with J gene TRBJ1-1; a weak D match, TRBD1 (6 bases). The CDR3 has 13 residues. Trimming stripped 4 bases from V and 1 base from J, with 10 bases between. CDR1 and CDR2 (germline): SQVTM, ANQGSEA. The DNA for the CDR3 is TGCAGCGTTGGGACAGTGACGAACACTGAAGCTTTCTTT. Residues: CSVGTVTNTEAFF.

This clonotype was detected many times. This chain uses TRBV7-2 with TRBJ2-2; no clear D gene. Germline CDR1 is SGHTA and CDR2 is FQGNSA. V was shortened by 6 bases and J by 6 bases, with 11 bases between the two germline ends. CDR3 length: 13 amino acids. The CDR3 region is CASSPNPAGELFF. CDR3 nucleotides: TGTGCCAGCAGTCCCAACCCAGCCGGGGAGCTGTTTTTT.

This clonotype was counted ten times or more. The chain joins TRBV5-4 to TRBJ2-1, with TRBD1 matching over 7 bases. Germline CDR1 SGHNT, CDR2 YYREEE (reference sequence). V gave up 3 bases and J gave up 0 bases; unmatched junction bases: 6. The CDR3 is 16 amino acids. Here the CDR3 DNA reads TGTGCCAGCAGCTCGTACAGGGGTCGCTCCTACAATGAGCAGTTCTTC. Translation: CASSSYRGRSYNEQFF.